The next 23 T cell receptor beta chains were all read from a single sample in a study of blood T cell repertoires in COVID-19. Sequencing used immunoSEQ multiplex PCR; TCRdb keeps in-frame clones, though not all of them. The data contain a few hundred thousand clones, roughly 91% of them singletons. The sample taken for sequencing was peripheral blood. The receptor source for this set is a woman aged 25 to 39 with COVID-19, enrolled during active disease.

The CDR3 region has the DNA TGTGCCAGCAGCTTAGTCAGGAGGGGAGAGCAGTACTTC. Protein product: CASSLVRRGEQYF. This chain joins TRBV11-2 and TRBJ2-7, with D perhaps TRBD2 (6 bases). The germline CDR1 and CDR2 sequences are SGHAT and FQNNGV. The CDR3 is 13 amino acids. Trimming took off 1 base at V and 7 bases at J, with 11 bases between the two ends. Full variable domain (rest looked up from reference TRBV11-2 and TRBJ2-7): EAGVAQSPRYKIIEKRQSVAFWCNPISGHATLYWYQQILGQGPKLLIQFQNNGVVDDSQLPKDRFSAERLKGVDSTLKIQPAKLEDSAVYLCASSLVRRGEQYFGPGTRLTVT.

The CDR3: CASSPGQGAYEQYF. The CDR3 nucleotides read TGTGCCAGCAGCCCTGGACAGGGCGCCTACGAGCAGTACTTC. The chain combines TRBV11-2 with TRBJ2-7; 8 bases are a match to TRBD1. This CDR3 is 14 amino acids long. CDR1 is SGHAT, CDR2 FQNNGV, per germline. Germline trimming cut 5 bases from V and 2 bases from J; bases unmatched to any gene: 5.

The J gene is TRBJ1-2, the V gene TRBV7-9; D ambiguous. V dropped 5 bases and J dropped 4 bases, with 11 bases sitting between them. The V gene's germline CDR1 is SEHNR and CDR2 FQNEAQ (reference sequence). The CDR3 sequence is 13 residues long. In DNA, the CDR3 is TGTGCCAGCAGCCCCGGACTGAGCTATGGCTACACCTTC. Translating it yields CASSPGLSYGYTF. The full variable domain, in which reference TRBV7-9 and TRBJ1-2 provide the parts outside the CDR3, is DTGVSQNPRHKITKRGQNVTFRCDPISEHNRLYWYRQTLGQGPEFLTYFQNEAQLEKSRLLSDRFSAERPKGSFSTLEIQRTEQGDSAMYLCASSPGLSYGYTFGSGTRLTVV.

The chain combines TRBV15 with TRBJ2-1; a possible D gene is TRBD2 (5 bases). CDR1 is LNHNV, CDR2 YYDKDF, per germline (reference sequence). Between the trimmed V and J ends, which lost 1 base and 12 bases, there was a span of 13 bases. The CDR3 totals 13 residues. The CDR3 protein is CATSRGFEEGQFF. In nucleotides, the CDR3 is TGTGCCACCAGCAGAGGCTTTGAAGAGGGGCAGTTCTTC.

This clone was observed a single time. The chain links TRBV3-1 (or the pseudogene TRBV3-2) to TRBJ2-5, with a possible D match to TRBD2 (5 bases). The CDR3 is made up of 15 amino acids. Germline V gene sequence: CDR1 LGHDT, CDR2 YNNKEL (reference sequence). The V end lost 3 bases, the J end lost 3 bases, and 14 bases lay between the germline ends. CDR3 residues: CASSHWQGGEETQYF. As DNA, the CDR3 is TGTGCCAGCAGCCATTGGCAAGGAGGAGAAGAGACCCAGTACTTC.

The rearrangement joins TRBV6-1 to TRBJ2-5, with TRBD2 matching 12 bases. V trimming: 4 bases; J trimming: 4 bases; junction bases outside the gene matches: 7. The CDR3 consists of 16 residues. Germline assignment: CDR1 MNHNS and CDR2 SASEGT. The CDR3 DNA is TGTGCCAGCAGTGGCCGGACTAGCGGGGAGGGAGAGACCCAGTACTTC. Its translation is CASSGRTSGEGETQYF.

This clone came up once. The chain combines TRBV3-1 (or the pseudogene TRBV3-2) with TRBJ2-1; TRBD2 agrees at 8 bases. This CDR3 has 16 amino acids. Trimming took 0 bases from V and 3 from J; bases not matched to a gene: 4. Germline V gene data show CDR1 as LGHDT and CDR2 as YNNKEL (reference sequence). The CDR3 nucleotides read TGTGCCAGCAGCCAAGATCGGGGGGGGGACTACAATGAGCAGTTCTTC. The encoded protein is CASSQDRGGDYNEQFF.

This clone is a singleton in its sample. The V gene is TRBV9, the J gene TRBJ1-5, with 11 bases identical to TRBD1. Per the germline V gene, CDR1 is SGDLS and CDR2 is YYNGEE. The CDR3 sequence is 15 residues long. The ends lost 4 bases at V and 5 bases at J; junction bases unmatched: 5. The CDR3 loop is CASSSGQGAYQPQHF. The CDR3 DNA follows: TGTGCCAGCAGCTCCGGACAGGGGGCCTATCAGCCCCAGCATTTT.

This sequence joins TRBV28 and TRBJ2-1, with TRBD1 matching over 9 bases. V dropped 3 bases and J dropped 4; count of bases not matched to a gene: 4. Germline-derived CDR1 and CDR2 are MDHEN and SYDVKM. This CDR3 has 15 amino acids. The CDR3: CASSFGDRAYNEQFF. The CDR3 nucleotides are TGTGCCAGCAGTTTTGGGGACAGGGCATACAATGAGCAGTTCTTC.

This chain connects TRBV5-4 to TRBJ2-1, with 14 bases lining up with TRBD2. J lost 7 bases, V lost 5 bases, and 8 bases had no gene match. This CDR3 region has 16 residues. Germline V CDR1 and CDR2: SGHNT, YYREEE (reference sequence). DNA for the CDR3: TGTGCCAGCAGTTCCGGGGGACTAGCGGGGGTTAATGAGCAGTTCTTC. This translates into CASSSGGLAGVNEQFF.

The chain couples TRBV11-3 to TRBJ2-2, with 9 nucleotides matching TRBD1. V gave up 5 bases and J gave up 3 bases; unmatched junction bases: 7. Germline assignment: CDR1 SGHNT and CDR2 YENEEA. CDR3 length equals 16 residues. DNA for the CDR3: TGTGCCAGCAGCCCGTACAGGGGGCCTGACACCGGGGAGCTGTTTTTT. Its translation: CASSPYRGPDTGELFF.

The rearrangement links TRBV2 to TRBJ1-3, with 8 bases matching TRBD1. Germline CDR1 is SNHLY and CDR2 is FYNNEI. The CDR3 loop spans 15 amino acids. V shed 8 bases, J shed 1 base, and the junction held 7 bases outside the gene matches. The CDR3 nucleotides read TGTGCCAGCGCCAGGGGGCCAGAATCTGGAAACACCATATATTTT. This codes for CASARGPESGNTIYF.

The chain couples TRBV9 to TRBJ2-7; 9 nucleotides align to TRBD1. Germline lookup yields CDR1 SGDLS and CDR2 YYNGEE. This CDR3 spans 13 amino acids. Trimming cost V 5 bases and J 5 bases; bases outside gene matches: 5. The CDR3 is CASSPRQGDEQYF. CDR3 bases: TGTGCCAGCAGTCCGAGACAGGGGGACGAGCAGTACTTC.

The rearrangement joins TRBV2 to TRBJ1-6, with TRBD1 as a possible D gene (6 bases). CDR1 and CDR2 (germline): SNHLY, FYNNEI. The germline V and J ends were trimmed by 5 bases and 7 bases, with 12 bases remaining between them. This CDR3 contains 14 residues. The CDR3: CASSQDSQNSPLHF. The CDR3 nucleotides read TGTGCCAGCAGTCAGGACAGCCAGAATTCACCCCTCCACTTT.

The chain has TRBV5-6 and TRBJ1-3; 7 bases map to TRBD1. The CDR3 contains 16 residues. The germline V gene has CDR1 SGHDT and CDR2 YYEEEE. V dropped 2 bases and J dropped 0; count of bases not matched to a gene: 5. The CDR3 reads CASSFWTGLSGNTIYF. CDR3 bases: TGTGCCAGCAGCTTTTGGACAGGACTCTCTGGAAACACCATATATTTT. Full variable domain (missing parts from reference TRBV5-6 and TRBJ1-3): DAGVTQSPTHLIKTRGQQVTLRCSPKSGHDTVSWYQQALGQGPQFIFQYYEEEERQRGNFPDRFSGHQFPNYSSELNVNALLLGDSALYLCASSFWTGLSGNTIYFGEGSWLTVV.

The chain's CDR3 is CASSFTPGEGYEQYF. The CDR3 DNA sequence: TGCGCCAGCAGCTTTACCCCCGGGGAGGGATACGAGCAGTACTTC. The chain is built from TRBV5-1 and TRBJ2-7, with 7 bases matching TRBD2. CDR1 and CDR2 from the germline V gene are SGHRS and YFSETQ. V shed 2 bases, J shed 4 bases, and the junction held 9 bases outside the gene matches. This CDR3 is 15 amino acids long. Looking up the rest from reference TRBV5-1 and TRBJ2-7 gives the full variable domain: KAGVTQTPRYLIKTRGQQVTLSCSPISGHRSVSWYQQTPGQGLQFLFEYFSETQRNKGNFPGRFSGRQFSNSRSEMNVSTLELGDSALYLCASSFTPGEGYEQYFGPGTRLTVT.

This sequence joins TRBV6-4 and TRBJ2-6; D is perhaps TRBD1 (6 bases). From germline, CDR1 is MRHNA and CDR2 SNTAGT. Deletions cut 9 bases from V and 4 bases from J, with 19 bases between. This CDR3 is 16 amino acids long. CDR3 sequence (DNA): TGTGCCAGTCTAGGACGGGACACCCTAGGGGCCAACGTCCTGACTTTC. It yields the protein CASLGRDTLGANVLTF.

The chain employs TRBV6-1 and TRBJ1-1, with 7 bases identical to TRBD1. Germline trimming cut 2 bases from V and 0 bases from J; bases unmatched to any gene: 3. The length of the CDR3 is 15 residues. Germline-derived CDR1 and CDR2 are MNHNS and SASEGT. The CDR3 region has the DNA TGTGCCAGCAGTGAATTGGGACAGATGAACACTGAAGCTTTCTTT. Its protein product is CASSELGQMNTEAFF.

This chain links TRBV5-4 with TRBJ2-2; 8 bases line up with TRBD2. With V trimmed by 5 bases and J by 4 bases, 13 bases remained unmatched. Germline loops: CDR1 SGHNT, CDR2 YYREEE (reference sequence). The CDR3 runs 17 residues. CDR3 protein: CASRPARGGSSTGELFF. The CDR3 bases are TGTGCCAGCAGACCCGCCCGGGGGGGCAGTTCCACCGGGGAGCTGTTTTTT.

The V and J genes are TRBV21-1 and TRBJ2-7; no DNA check was done on the table's D call, TRBD2. TRBV21-1 is a pseudogene locus. This CDR3 is built from 17 residues. The CDR3 coding sequence is TGTGCCAGCAGCAAAGAGCTACGGGGTTTCAGACCTTGCGAGCAGTACTTC. Amino acids: CASSKELRGFRPCEQYF.

The genes are TRBV5-6 and TRBJ1-2; 9 bases line up with TRBD1. Trimming at V came to 2 bases and at J to 4 bases, leaving 6 bases not matched to a gene. CDR3 length equals 15 residues. Germline V CDR1 and CDR2: SGHDT, YYEEEE. The CDR3, as DNA: TGTGCCAGCAGCTTTAAAACAGGGGGCGTCTATGGCTACACCTTC. The encoded protein is CASSFKTGGVYGYTF.

CDR3 sequence (DNA): TGTGCCAGCAGCCAAGTAGGGGGGACAGGGGGCAGTGAGCAGTTCTTC. It encodes CASSQVGGTGGSEQFF. V gene TRBV3-1 (or the pseudogene TRBV3-2) combines with J gene TRBJ2-1, with 12 positions matching TRBD1. V shed 1 base, J shed 9 bases, and the junction held 7 bases outside the gene matches. CDR1 LGHDT and CDR2 YNNKEL come from the germline V gene (reference sequence). This CDR3 contains 16 residues.

The chain links TRBV12-2 to TRBJ1-1. TRBV12-2 is annotated as a pseudogene. The CDR3 contains 18 residues. In nucleotides, the CDR3 is TGTGCAAGTCGCCGGGGGGGCACAGGGGCGCGTGTGAACACTGAAGCTTTCTTT. It encodes CASRRGGTGARVNTEAFF.